This is a list of T cell receptor beta chains from one sample in a study of T cells in Graves' hyperthyroidism and ophthalmopathy. TCRdb itself ran the multiplex PCR reads through MiXCR, one entry per CDR3 protein. The sample contains about 760,000 distinct CDR3 sequences, around 40% of which appear only once. Sequencing was done on a sample of blood. The receptor set was obtained from a woman aged 40 to 50 with Graves' hyperthyroidism. Each CDR3 is given with its conserved first and last residue. A D gene is named only where the DNA matches it firmly. Part of the rows lack a size; the others show once, few, many or a class for expanded clones.

TRBJ2-1	NA	TRBV6-5	NA	TGTGCCAGCATGGCGGGGAGCTCCTACAATGAGCAGTTCTTC	CASMAGSSYNEQFF
TRBJ1-4	few	TRBV7-9	NA	TGTGCCAGCAGCTTTGGGAGGAATGAAAAACTGTTTTTT	CASSFGRNEKLFF
TRBJ2-7	NA	TRBV11-1	NA	TGTGCCAGCAGGCCGAGATACACCCGCCTCGAGCAGTACTTC	CASRPRYTRLEQYF
TRBJ2-7	many	TRBV7-7	TRBD1	TGTGCTAGCAGCCTCCGGGACAGAGAAGTCTCCTACGAGCAGTACTTC	CASSLRDREVSYEQYF
TRBJ2-7	NA	TRBV7-4	TRBD2	TGTGCCAGCAGCCTGAGAGGGACTAGGATGTCTCTCGAGCAGTACTTC	CASSLRGTRMSLEQYF
TRBJ2-5	few	TRBV7-9	NA	TGTGCCAGCAGCTCTGTGGAAGAGACCCAGTACTTC	CASSSVEETQYF
TRBJ1-1	many	TRBV10-2	TRBD1	TGCGCCAGCAGTGACGGCAGGGGGTGGACTGAAGCTTTCTTT	CASSDGRGWTEAFF
TRBJ2-7	NA	TRBV4-3	NA	TGCGCCAGCAGCCAAGTGAATGGGGCGAGCTCCTACGAGCAGTACTTC	CASSQVNGASSYEQYF
TRBJ1-6	NA	TRBV12-3/TRBV12-4	NA	TGTGCCAGCAGCGCCCTAGGCTCCCCGGGGGGTTCACCCCTCCACTTT	CASSALGSPGGSPLHF
TRBJ1-1	NA	TRBV7-2	NA	TGTGCCAGCAGCCAAGACGCTAGAAATGGGGGTCTCACTGAAGCTTTCTTT	CASSQDARNGGLTEAFF
TRBJ1-2	many	TRBV6-5	NA	TGTGCCACCCTACAGGGTTCAGGCTACACCTTC	CATLQGSGYTF
TRBJ1-1	many	TRBV7-3	NA	TGTGCCAGCAGCTTAACTGCAGGTACTGAAGCTTTCTTT	CASSLTAGTEAFF
TRBJ2-1	NA	TRBV10-3	NA	TGTGCCATCACTAGCAGTGAATACAATGAGCAGTTCTTC	CAITSSEYNEQFF
TRBJ2-1	NA	TRBV10-3	NA	TGTGCCATCAGTGTGGCCAGGGAAATCAAAAAGGGTGAGCAGTTCTTC	CAISVAREIKKGEQFF
TRBJ2-1	NA	TRBV15	NA	TGTGCCACCAGTCGCAACAATGAGCAGTTCTTC	CATSRNNEQFF
TRBJ2-7	many	TRBV20-1	TRBD1	TGCAGTGCCGGAGGTCGGACAGGGGCGCAGGGACGGCAGTACTTC	CSAGGRTGAQGRQYF
TRBJ1-1	NA	TRBV4-3	NA	TGCGCCAGCAGCCAAGGATATGGAGAGAACACTGAAGCTTTCTTT	CASSQGYGENTEAFF
TRBJ1-6	many	TRBV10-3	NA	TGTGCCATCAGTGATCAGGGGCATTCACCCCTCCACTTT	CAISDQGHSPLHF
TRBJ1-1	many	TRBV20-1	NA	TGCAGTGCTAGAGTGGCCCAGCACACTGAAGCTTTCTTT	CSARVAQHTEAFF
TRBJ2-7	many	TRBV7-9	NA	TGTGCCAGCAGCTCAACGTACTACGAGCAGTACTTC	CASSSTYYEQYF
TRBJ2-7	few	TRBV5-5	NA	TGTGCCAGCAGCTTTCGTACAGGGAAGGTGTCCTACGAGCAGTACTTC	CASSFRTGKVSYEQYF
TRBJ2-7	many	TRBV7-9	NA	TGTGCCAGCAGCCCGGAACAGGGTCGGGAGCAGTACTTC	CASSPEQGREQYF
TRBJ2-7	NA	TRBV10-2	NA	TGCGCCAGCAGTGAGAGGCGGGGCGAGCAGTACTTC	CASSERRGEQYF
TRBJ1-5	NA	TRBV29-1	TRBD1	TGCAGCTATGGGACAGGGAGGAATCAGCCCCAGCATTTT	CSYGTGRNQPQHF
TRBJ2-5	NA	TRBV5-6	NA	TGTGCCAGCAGCTCGCAGGGGACGGAGACCCAGTACTTC	CASSSQGTETQYF
TRBJ1-4	few	TRBV13	NA	TGTGCCAGCAGCTCTACAGGGAGTAAGAATGAAAAACTGTTTTTT	CASSSTGSKNEKLFF
TRBJ1-5	NA	TRBV7-2	NA	TGTGCCAGCTCACCAGTCATTGCAGGGGGCAATCAGCCCCAGCATTTT	CASSPVIAGGNQPQHF
TRBJ2-2	NA	TRBV24-1	NA	TGTGCCAGCTCACCAGCGGTTGGTCTGCCGAACACCGGGGAGCTGTTTTTT	CASSPAVGLPNTGELFF
TRBJ1-2	NA	TRBV20-1	TRBD1	TGCAGTGCTTTAGAGACAGGGGTTGAGGGCTACACCTTC	CSALETGVEGYTF
TRBJ2-7	NA	TRBV10-1	TRBD2	TGCGCCAGCAGTGAGTCTCGAGCGGGAGCTCACGAGCAGTACTTC	CASSESRAGAHEQYF
TRBJ1-2	many	TRBV4-3	NA	TGCGCCAGCAGCCAAGTGGGGGGCAGCGGCTACACCTTC	CASSQVGGSGYTF
TRBJ1-2	few	TRBV4-1	TRBD1	TGCGCCAGCAGCCAAGATCCCGGGACAGCGAGGGACTATGGCTACACCTTC	CASSQDPGTARDYGYTF
TRBJ2-2	NA	TRBV7-9	NA	TGTGCCAGCAGCCCTAGACTAGCCGGGGAGCTGTTTTTT	CASSPRLAGELFF
TRBJ1-4	NA	TRBV4-3	NA	TGCGCCAGCAGCCAACGGGTACAGCCTGAAAAACTGTTTTTT	CASSQRVQPEKLFF
TRBJ2-7	many	TRBV2	NA	TGTGCCAGCAGTGAAAATAACGAGCAGTACTTC	CASSENNEQYF
TRBJ2-6	once	TRBV6-5	NA	TGTGCCAGCAGTTACCAGGGGTGGCGGGGCTCTGGGGCCAACGTCCTGACTTTC	CASSYQGWRGSGANVLTF
TRBJ2-6	NA	TRBV7-9	NA	TGTGCCAGCAGCTTAGAAATACCTGGGGCCAACGTCCTGACTTTC	CASSLEIPGANVLTF
TRBJ1-3	NA	TRBV15	TRBD1	TGTGCCACCAGCAGCGGACAGGAAAGGAACACCATATATTTT	CATSSGQERNTIYF
TRBJ1-2	NA	TRBV29-1	NA	TGCAGCTTAGGGGGTCAGAACTATGGCTACACCTTC	CSLGGQNYGYTF
TRBJ1-1	NA	TRBV3-1	NA	TGTGCCAGCAGCCAGTCCTATGGGACCTACACTGAAGCTTTCTTT	CASSQSYGTYTEAFF
TRBJ1-1	few	TRBV5-4	NA	TGTGCCAGCAGCTTGGCCCCGTTACCGGGACGGCTGAACACTGAAGCTTTCTTT	CASSLAPLPGRLNTEAFF
TRBJ1-1	few	TRBV2	NA	TGTGCCAGCAGCCAAGACCTGGGGATAAACACTGAGGCTTTCTTT	CASSQDLGINTEAFF
TRBJ1-1	NA	TRBV14	NA	TGTGCCAGCAGCCCTCCGGGGGGCGACGCTGAAGCTTTCTTT	CASSPPGGDAEAFF
TRBJ1-1	NA	TRBV7-2	NA	TGTGCCAGCAGCTCTAACCACGGGACTTTGAACACTGAAGCTTTCTTT	CASSSNHGTLNTEAFF
TRBJ1-2	NA	TRBV6-1	NA	TGTGCCAGCACCCGGGACCGTCTGGGCTACACCTTC	CASTRDRLGYTF
TRBJ2-5	NA	TRBV20-1	NA	TGCAGTGCCTCCCGTGGGGGGCTGGAGGGGAAAGAGACCCAGTACTTC	CSASRGGLEGKETQYF
TRBJ1-2	NA	TRBV5-1	NA	TGCGCCAGCAGCTTGAGCACGGGGCCGATAGGATGGACCTTC	CASSLSTGPIGWTF
TRBJ1-2	once	TRBV20-1	NA	TGCAGTGCTCCGCTAGCGGAGGGCTACACCTTC	CSAPLAEGYTF
TRBJ1-1	few	TRBV12-3/TRBV12-4	TRBD1	TGTGCCAGCAGTTCGGACAGGGAGACTGAAGCTTTCTTT	CASSSDRETEAFF
TRBJ1-1	NA	TRBV14	NA	TGTGCCAGCAGCCGACTCAAACGGGGATCTAGCACTGAAGCTTTCTTT	CASSRLKRGSSTEAFF
TRBJ1-1	few	TRBV7-9	NA	TGTGCCAGCAGCTTGATCACGAACACTGAAGCTTTCTTT	CASSLITNTEAFF
TRBJ2-2	NA	TRBV7-2	TRBD2	TGTGCCAGCAGCCTAGGGCAGCTGAGCGGGAGGAACACCGGGGAGCTGTTTTTT	CASSLGQLSGRNTGELFF
TRBJ1-1	many	TRBV2	NA	TGTGCCAGCCTCCCAGACGTGAACACTGAAGCTTTCTTT	CASLPDVNTEAFF
TRBJ1-1	once	TRBV18	NA	TGTGCCAGCTCACCCGGGTCCGAGGCTGAAGCTTTCTTT	CASSPGSEAEAFF
TRBJ1-2	many	TRBV10-3	NA	TGTGCCATCAGTGGGGGGACTAACTATGGCTACACCTTC	CAISGGTNYGYTF
TRBJ2-7	NA	TRBV5-1	NA	TGCGCCAGCAGCTTTACAGGGACCTCCTCCTACGTGCAGTACTTC	CASSFTGTSSYVQYF
TRBJ1-1	NA	TRBV7-3	TRBD1	TGTGCCAGCAGCCCCCGGGGGACAGGGGGGAACACTGAAGCTTTCTTT	CASSPRGTGGNTEAFF
TRBJ1-4	many	TRBV7-6	TRBD1	TGTGCCAGCAGCTTGACAGGGGGAGGGGATGAAAAACTGTTTTTT	CASSLTGGGDEKLFF
TRBJ2-1	once	TRBV7-2	NA	TGTGCCAGCAGCTTATGGCGTGGCCCCTACAATGAGCAGTTCTTC	CASSLWRGPYNEQFF
TRBJ1-6	few	TRBV2	NA	TGTGCCAGCAGAGGGGCACAGGGCTCCTATAATTCACCCCTCCACTTT	CASRGAQGSYNSPLHF